This TCR beta chain was observed in a study of shared clonotypes between healthy human individuals (dated by TCRdb to the early 2020s). Describing the broader study: The cohort included a few men and a couple of women between 18 and 49 years of age. Between about 0.94 and 8.9 billion PBMCs per donor were obtained by leukapheresis. For each donor, CD4 naive and CD4 memory were each given three plates, CD8 naive was given two plates, and CD8 memory was given one plate. Blood TCR repertoires of roughly five healthy adults were deeply sequenced to estimate repertoire size and the extent of clonotype sharing between individuals. To increase sequencing depth and limit assay-specific biases, TCR repertoire library preparation and sequencing were carried out by different laboratories using diverse techniques. Overall study results and their limits: Rarefaction of sorted-subset datasets indicated incomplete sequencing despite the large sequencing depth. Naive subsets generally had larger estimated clonotype richness than memory subsets did. Compared with non-shared clonotypes, the clonotypes found in all four sorted-subset donors had higher generation probabilities. Sampling was restricted to blood, and TCR repertoires in tissues likely differ from the TCR repertoires found in blood. When a few donors were compared, the shared fraction of clonotypes was 5% to 6.5% for naive CD4, less than 4% for naive CD8, about 2.4% for memory CD4, and 0.3% to 0.5% for memory CD8. Pairwise subsampling led to the expectation that sequencing depth would affect the degree of clonotype sharing among donors. The small number of donors limited the genetic and exposure-history diversity represented.

Trimming removed 5 bases from V and 4 bases from J, leaving 9 bases between the germline ends. The CDR3 has 13 amino acids, counting the end cysteine and phenylalanine. Kept here is only the CDR3 DNA, which spans 39 bases and is read in frame from base 1. For CDR1 and CDR2, the germline V gene (reference sequence) lists MNHNY and SVGAGI. In the case of this clone: Its recognized antigen is unknown. Base qualities are not recorded, but no much larger clone differs from it by a single base.

The donors were healthy, HIV-negative adults who had no recently reported acute infections or vaccinations. Only Caucasian adults living in Nashville, Tennessee, USA were represented among the donors. CD4+ T cells were enriched by magnetic negative selection; naive cells were then positively selected on CD45RA, and the negative fraction formed the memory subset. Blood was collected by leukapheresis, and PBMCs were isolated by Ficoll-Histopaque density gradient centrifugation and then cryopreserved in liquid nitrogen vapor phase. Purity and quantity of every magnetically sorted T cell population were checked by analytical flow cytometry. From each sorted fraction, genomic DNA was isolated and quantified by UV absorbance on a Nanodrop 2000c. Using the deep immunoSEQ assay, multiplex PCR amplified TCR CDR3 regions from genomic DNA. Genomic DNA extracted from each cell subset was distributed evenly over all wells of several immunoSEQ 96-well plates, and each plate served as one replicate. For sorted subsets, roughly 200 ng of genomic DNA, equivalent to 30,000 or so T cell genomes, went into each replicate PCR. The purified libraries were quantified using a Qubit 3.0 fluorometer, sized with a Bioanalyzer 2100, and then quantified again using the KAPA Library Quantification kit. Every immunoSEQ 96-well plate was sequenced on a separate single-read 150-cycle Illumina NextSeq 550 flow cell. The authors' analysis ran thus. Because the immunoSEQ output held only junctional sequences and lacked quality scores, the filtering could not match the filtering applied to full-length reads. To assign V/J genes and CDR3, sequences were annotated against IMGT germline references using PyIR, a Python wrapper for IgBLAST v1.9. Reads were filtered out if the reads had weak V/J assignments (E-value above 1e-6), no CDR3, stop codons, out-of-frame junctions, or ambiguous translated residues. A V3J clonotype was defined by an identical inferred V gene, J gene, and CDR3 amino acid sequence. Percentage overlap between repertoires was calculated by dividing the number of shared unique clonotypes by the size of the smaller repertoire. Three approaches were used to assess repertoire richness: RTK rarefaction, the Chao1 estimator, and Recon v2.1 estimates of unobserved clonotypes. Generation probabilities were computed with OLGA for all TCRbeta clonotypes obtained by the gDNA method from several donors. Drawn from immuneACCESS, this table holds only the in-frame rearrangements with V and J called that TCRdb kept. Clones are partly lost; checked studies trace under half to an unresolved V gene and leave the rest unexplained. V and J calls and clone size follow that table, whereas D and trimming were derived from the DNA. A total of some 790,000 clones appear in this sample, roughly two thirds of them only once. The ten top clones hold about 1.7% of the sample.

Recombination connected TRBV6-6 to TRBJ2-1; the D segment could be TRBD2, given 6 matching bases. The sequenced material came from memory CD4+ T cells sorted from blood. This specimen's cell subset or site label, per the study, means: CD45RA-negative fraction. This sequence was found in a woman in her twenties or thirties in good health. The nucleotides read TGTGCCAGCAGTCCGGGACTTTACAATGAGCAGTTCTTC. The translation is CASSPGLYNEQFF.